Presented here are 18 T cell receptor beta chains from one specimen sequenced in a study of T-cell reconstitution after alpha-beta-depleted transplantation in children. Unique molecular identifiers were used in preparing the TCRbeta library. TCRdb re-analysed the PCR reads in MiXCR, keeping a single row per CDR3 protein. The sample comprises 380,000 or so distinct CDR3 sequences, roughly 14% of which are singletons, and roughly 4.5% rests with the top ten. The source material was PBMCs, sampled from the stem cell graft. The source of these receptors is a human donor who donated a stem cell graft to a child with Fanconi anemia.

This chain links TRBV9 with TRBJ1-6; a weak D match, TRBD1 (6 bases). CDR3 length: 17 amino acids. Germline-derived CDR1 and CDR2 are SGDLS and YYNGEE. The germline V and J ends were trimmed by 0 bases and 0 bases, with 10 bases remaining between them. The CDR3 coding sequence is TGTGCCAGCAGCGTAGAACAGGGACGCTCCTATAATTCACCCCTCCACTTT. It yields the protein CASSVEQGRSYNSPLHF.

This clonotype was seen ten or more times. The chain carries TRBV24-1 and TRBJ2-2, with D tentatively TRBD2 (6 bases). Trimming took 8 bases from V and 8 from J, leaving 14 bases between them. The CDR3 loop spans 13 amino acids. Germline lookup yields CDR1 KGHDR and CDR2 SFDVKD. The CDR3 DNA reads TGTGCCACCACCCGGGACTCAAGAGGGGAGCTGTTTTTT. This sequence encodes CATTRDSRGELFF.

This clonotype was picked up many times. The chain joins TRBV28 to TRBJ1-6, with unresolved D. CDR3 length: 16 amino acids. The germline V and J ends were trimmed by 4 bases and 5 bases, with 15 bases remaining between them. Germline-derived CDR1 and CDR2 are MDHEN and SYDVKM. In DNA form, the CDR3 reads TGTGCCAGCAGTTATGTCGGTCAGACAAATAATTCACCCCTCCACTTT. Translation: CASSYVGQTNNSPLHF.

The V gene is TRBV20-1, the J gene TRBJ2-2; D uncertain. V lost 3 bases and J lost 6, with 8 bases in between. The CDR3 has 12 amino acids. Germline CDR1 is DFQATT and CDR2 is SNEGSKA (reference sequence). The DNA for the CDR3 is TGCAGTGCTAGGTTAGGGCCCGGGGAGCTGTTTTTT. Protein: CSARLGPGELFF.

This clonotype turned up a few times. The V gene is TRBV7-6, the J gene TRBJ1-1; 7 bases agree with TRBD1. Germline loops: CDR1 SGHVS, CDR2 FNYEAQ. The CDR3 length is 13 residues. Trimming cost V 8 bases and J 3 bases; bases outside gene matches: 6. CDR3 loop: CASLRDRDTEAFF. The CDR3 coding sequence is TGTGCCAGCCTTAGGGACAGAGACACTGAAGCTTTCTTT.

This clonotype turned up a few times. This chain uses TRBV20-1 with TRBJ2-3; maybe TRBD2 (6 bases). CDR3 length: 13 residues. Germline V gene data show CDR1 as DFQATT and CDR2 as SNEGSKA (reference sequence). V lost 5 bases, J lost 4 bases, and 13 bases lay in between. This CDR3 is CSAVHSGADTQYF. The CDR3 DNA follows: TGCAGTGCTGTTCATTCGGGAGCAGATACGCAGTATTTT.

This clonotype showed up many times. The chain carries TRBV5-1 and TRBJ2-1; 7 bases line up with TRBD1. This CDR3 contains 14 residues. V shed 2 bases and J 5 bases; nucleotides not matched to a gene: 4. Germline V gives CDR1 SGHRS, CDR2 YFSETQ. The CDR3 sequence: CASSFIQGNNEQFF. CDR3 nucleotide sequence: TGCGCCAGCAGCTTTATACAGGGGAACAATGAGCAGTTCTTC.

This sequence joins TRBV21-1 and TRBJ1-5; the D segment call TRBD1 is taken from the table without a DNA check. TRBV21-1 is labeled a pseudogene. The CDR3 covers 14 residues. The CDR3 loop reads CASRCRQEDQPQHF. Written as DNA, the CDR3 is TGTGCCAGCAGATGCAGACAGGAGGATCAGCCCCAGCATTTT.

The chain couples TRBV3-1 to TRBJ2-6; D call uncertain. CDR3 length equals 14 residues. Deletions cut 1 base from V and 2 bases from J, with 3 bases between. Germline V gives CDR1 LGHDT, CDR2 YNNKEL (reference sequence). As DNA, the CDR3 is TGTGCCAGCAGCCAAGTAACTGGGGCCAACGTCCTGACTTTC. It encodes CASSQVTGANVLTF.

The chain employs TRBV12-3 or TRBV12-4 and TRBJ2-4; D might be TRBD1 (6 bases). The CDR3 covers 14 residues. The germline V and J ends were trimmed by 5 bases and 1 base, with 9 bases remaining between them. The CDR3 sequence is CASSPGVAKNIQYF. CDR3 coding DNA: TGTGCCAGCAGTCCAGGGGTTGCCAAAAACATTCAGTACTTC.

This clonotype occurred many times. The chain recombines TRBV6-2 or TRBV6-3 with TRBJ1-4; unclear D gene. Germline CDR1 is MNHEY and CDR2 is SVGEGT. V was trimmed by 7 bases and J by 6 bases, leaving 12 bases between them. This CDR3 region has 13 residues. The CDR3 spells CASTRPDDEKLFF. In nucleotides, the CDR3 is TGTGCCAGCACCCGACCTGATGATGAAAAACTGTTTTTT.

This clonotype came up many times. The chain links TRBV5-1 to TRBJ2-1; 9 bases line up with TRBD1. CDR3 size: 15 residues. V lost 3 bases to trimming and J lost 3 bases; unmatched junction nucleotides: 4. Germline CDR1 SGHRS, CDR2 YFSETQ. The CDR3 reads CASSSTGGIYNEQFF. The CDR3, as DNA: TGCGCCAGCAGCTCAACAGGGGGCATCTACAATGAGCAGTTCTTC.

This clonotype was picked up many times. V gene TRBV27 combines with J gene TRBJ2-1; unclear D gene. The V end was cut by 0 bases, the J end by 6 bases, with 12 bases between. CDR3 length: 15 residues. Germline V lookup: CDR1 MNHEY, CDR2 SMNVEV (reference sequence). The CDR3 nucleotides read TGTGCCAGCAGTTTATCGATTCTGGGAACCAATGAGCAGTTCTTC. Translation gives CASSLSILGTNEQFF.

The CDR3 region is CASSSGGASDEQYV. The CDR3 DNA is TGTGCCAGCTCGAGCGGGGGGGCCTCGGACGAGCAGTACGTC. The chain links TRBV7-9 to TRBJ2-7, with TRBD2 identical over 10 bases. CDR1 is SEHNR, CDR2 FQNEAQ, per germline (reference sequence). After removal of 8 bases from V and 5 bases from J, the junction contained 9 bases not matched to a gene. This CDR3 has 14 amino acids.

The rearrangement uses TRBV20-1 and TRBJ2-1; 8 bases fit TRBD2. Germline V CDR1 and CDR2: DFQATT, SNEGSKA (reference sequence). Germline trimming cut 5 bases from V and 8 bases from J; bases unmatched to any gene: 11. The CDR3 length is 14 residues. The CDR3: CSAHSGSPRDEQFF. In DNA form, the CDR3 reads TGCAGTGCTCACAGCGGGAGTCCCAGAGATGAGCAGTTCTTC.

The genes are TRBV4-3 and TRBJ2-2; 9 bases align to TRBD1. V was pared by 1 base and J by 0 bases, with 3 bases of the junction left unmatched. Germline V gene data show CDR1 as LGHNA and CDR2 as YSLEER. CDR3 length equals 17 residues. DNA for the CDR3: TGCGCCAGCAGCCAAGGACAGGGGGTCACGAACACCGGGGAGCTGTTTTTT. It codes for CASSQGQGVTNTGELFF.

Here the CDR3 reads CANRQGPNTEAFF. The CDR3 nucleotides read TGTGCCAATCGACAGGGACCTAACACTGAAGCTTTCTTT. This chain uses TRBV7-9 with TRBJ1-1; 7 nucleotides align to TRBD1. The trim removed 10 bases at V and 2 bases at J, leaving 7 bases unmatched. Germline V gene lookup returns CDR1 SEHNR and CDR2 FQNEAQ (reference sequence). This CDR3 has 13 amino acids.

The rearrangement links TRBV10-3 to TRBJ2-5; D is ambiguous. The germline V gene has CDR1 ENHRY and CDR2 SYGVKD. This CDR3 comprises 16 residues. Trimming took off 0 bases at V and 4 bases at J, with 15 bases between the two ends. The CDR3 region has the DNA TGTGCCATCAGTGAGTCTACGGTGCCTCCTCTAGAGACCCAGTACTTC. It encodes CAISESTVPPLETQYF.